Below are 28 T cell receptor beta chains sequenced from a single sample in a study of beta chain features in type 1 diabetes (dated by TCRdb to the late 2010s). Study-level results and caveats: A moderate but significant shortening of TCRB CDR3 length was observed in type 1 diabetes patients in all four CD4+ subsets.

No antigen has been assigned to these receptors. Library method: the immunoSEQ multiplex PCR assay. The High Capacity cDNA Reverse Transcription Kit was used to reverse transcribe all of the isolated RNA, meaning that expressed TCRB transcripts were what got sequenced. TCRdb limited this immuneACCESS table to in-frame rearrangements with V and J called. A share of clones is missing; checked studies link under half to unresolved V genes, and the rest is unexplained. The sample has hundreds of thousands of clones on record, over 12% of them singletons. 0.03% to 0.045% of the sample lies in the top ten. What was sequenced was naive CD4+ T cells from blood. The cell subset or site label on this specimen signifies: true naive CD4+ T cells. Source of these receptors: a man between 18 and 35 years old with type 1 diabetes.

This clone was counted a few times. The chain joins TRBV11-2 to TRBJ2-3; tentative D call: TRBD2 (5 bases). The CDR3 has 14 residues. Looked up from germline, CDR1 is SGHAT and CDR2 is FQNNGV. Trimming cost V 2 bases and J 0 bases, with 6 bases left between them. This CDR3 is CASSLSGSTDTQYF. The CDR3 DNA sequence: TGTGCCAGCAGCTTAAGCGGAAGCACAGATACGCAGTATTTT.

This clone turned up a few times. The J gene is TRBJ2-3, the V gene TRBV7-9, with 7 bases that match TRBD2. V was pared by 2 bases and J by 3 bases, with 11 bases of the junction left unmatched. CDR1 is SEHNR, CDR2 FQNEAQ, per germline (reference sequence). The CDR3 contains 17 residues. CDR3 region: CASSLRAGDGRTDTQYF. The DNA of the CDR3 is TGTGCCAGCAGCTTAAGGGCGGGAGACGGGAGAACAGATACGCAGTATTTT.

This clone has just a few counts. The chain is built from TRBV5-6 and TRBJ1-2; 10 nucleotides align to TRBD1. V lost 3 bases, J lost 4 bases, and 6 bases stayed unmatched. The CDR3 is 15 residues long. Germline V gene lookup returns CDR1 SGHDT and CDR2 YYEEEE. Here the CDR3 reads CASSSPGQGTYGYTF. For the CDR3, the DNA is TGTGCCAGCAGCTCCCCGGGACAGGGGACCTATGGCTACACCTTC.

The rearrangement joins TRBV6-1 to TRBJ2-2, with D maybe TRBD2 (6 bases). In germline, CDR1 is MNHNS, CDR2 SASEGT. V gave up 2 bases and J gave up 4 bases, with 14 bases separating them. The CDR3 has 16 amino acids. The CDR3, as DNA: TGTGCCAGCAGTGAAATGGGGCCCGGGAGCACCGGGGAGCTGTTTTTT. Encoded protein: CASSEMGPGSTGELFF.

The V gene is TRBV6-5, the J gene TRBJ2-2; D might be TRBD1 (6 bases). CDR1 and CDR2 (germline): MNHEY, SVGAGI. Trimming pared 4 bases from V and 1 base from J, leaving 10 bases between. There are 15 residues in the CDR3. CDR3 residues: CASSSLDRNTGELFF. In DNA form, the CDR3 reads TGTGCCAGCAGTTCCCTGGACAGGAACACCGGGGAGCTGTTTTTT.

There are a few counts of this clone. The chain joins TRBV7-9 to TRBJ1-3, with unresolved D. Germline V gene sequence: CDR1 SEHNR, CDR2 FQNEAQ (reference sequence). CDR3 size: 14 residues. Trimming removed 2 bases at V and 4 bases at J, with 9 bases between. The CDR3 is CASSLFQLGNTIYF. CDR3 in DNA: TGTGCCAGCAGCTTATTCCAGCTCGGAAACACCATATATTTT.

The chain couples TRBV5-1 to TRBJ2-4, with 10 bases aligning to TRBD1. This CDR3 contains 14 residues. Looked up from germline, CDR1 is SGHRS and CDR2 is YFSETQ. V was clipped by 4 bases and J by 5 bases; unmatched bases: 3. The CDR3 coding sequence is TGCGCCAGCAGCAGCGGGACAGGGGAAAACATTCAGTACTTC. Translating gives CASSSGTGENIQYF.

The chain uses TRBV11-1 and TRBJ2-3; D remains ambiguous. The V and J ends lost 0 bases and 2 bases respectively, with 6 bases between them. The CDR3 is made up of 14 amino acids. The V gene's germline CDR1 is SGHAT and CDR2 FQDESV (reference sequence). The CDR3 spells CASSLAEYTDTQYF. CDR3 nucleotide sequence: TGTGCCAGCAGCTTAGCGGAATACACAGATACGCAGTATTTT.

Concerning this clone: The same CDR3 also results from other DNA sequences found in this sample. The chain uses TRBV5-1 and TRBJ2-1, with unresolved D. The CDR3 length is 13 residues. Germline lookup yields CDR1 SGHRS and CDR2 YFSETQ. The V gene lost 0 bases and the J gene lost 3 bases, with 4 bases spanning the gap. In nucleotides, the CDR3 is TGCGCCAGCAGCTTGGGGGACTACAATGAGCAGTTCTTC. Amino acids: CASSLGDYNEQFF. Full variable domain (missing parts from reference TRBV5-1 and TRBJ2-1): KAGVTQTPRYLIKTRGQQVTLSCSPISGHRSVSWYQQTPGQGLQFLFEYFSETQRNKGNFPGRFSGRQFSNSRSEMNVSTLELGDSALYLCASSLGDYNEQFFGPGTRLTVL.

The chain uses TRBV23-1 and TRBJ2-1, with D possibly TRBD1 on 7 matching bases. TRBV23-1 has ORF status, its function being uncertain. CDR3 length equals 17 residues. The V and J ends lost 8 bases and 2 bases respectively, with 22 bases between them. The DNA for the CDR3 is TGCGCCAGCGGAAACTTACCAGGGGGGATGCCCTACAATGAGCAGTTCTTC. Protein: CASGNLPGGMPYNEQFF.

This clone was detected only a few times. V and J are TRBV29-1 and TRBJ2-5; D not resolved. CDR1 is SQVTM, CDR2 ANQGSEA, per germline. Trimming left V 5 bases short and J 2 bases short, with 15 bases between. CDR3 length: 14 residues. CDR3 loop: CSVRLVRPQETQYF. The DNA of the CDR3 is TGCAGCGTTAGGTTGGTCAGGCCACAAGAGACCCAGTACTTC.

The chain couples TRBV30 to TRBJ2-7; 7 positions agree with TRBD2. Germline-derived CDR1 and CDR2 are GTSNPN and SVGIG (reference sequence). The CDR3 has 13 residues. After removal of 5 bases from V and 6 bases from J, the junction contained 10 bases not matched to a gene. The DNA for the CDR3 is TGTGCCTGGCCCCCGAGGGAGGGAGGCGAGCAGTACTTC. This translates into CAWPPREGGEQYF.

This chain's CDR3 is CASSPRITQQFF. CDR3 DNA sequence: TGTGCCAGCAGCCCCCGGATAACCCAGCAGTTCTTC. The chain couples TRBV7-2 to TRBJ2-1; no clear D. Trimming left V 5 bases short and J 11 bases short, with 13 bases between. The CDR3 is made up of 12 amino acids. In germline, CDR1 is SGHTA, CDR2 FQGNSA.

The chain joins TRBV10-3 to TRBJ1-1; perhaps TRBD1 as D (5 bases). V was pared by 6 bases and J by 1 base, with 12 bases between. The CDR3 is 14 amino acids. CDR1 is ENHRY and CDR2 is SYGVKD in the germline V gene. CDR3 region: CAISPAGRNTEAFF. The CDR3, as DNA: TGTGCCATCAGCCCCGCAGGGAGGAACACTGAAGCTTTCTTT.

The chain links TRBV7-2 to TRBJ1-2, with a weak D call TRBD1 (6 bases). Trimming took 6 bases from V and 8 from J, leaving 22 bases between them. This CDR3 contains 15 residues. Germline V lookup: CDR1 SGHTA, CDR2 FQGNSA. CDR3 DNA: TGTGCCAGCAGTCCGCCCGGCTCACAGGGTGCAGGCTACACCTTC. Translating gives CASSPPGSQGAGYTF.

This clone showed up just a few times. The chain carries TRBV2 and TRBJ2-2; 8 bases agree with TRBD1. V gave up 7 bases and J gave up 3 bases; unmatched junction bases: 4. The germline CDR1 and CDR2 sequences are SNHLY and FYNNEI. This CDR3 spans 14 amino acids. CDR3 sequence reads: CASTPDRDTGELFF. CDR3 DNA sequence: TGTGCCAGCACCCCGGACAGGGACACCGGGGAGCTGTTTTTT.

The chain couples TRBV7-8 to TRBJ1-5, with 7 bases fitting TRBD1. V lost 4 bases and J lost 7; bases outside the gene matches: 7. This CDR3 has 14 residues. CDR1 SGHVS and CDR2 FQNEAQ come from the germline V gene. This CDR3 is CASSSRTGRQPQHF. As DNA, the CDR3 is TGTGCCAGCAGCTCCCGGACAGGCAGGCAGCCCCAGCATTTT.

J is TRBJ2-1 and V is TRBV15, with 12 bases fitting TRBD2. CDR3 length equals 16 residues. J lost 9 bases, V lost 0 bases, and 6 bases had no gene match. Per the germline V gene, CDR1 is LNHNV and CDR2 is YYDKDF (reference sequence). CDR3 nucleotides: TGTGCCACCAGCAGAGATCTAGCGGGAGGGATGGGTGAGCAGTTCTTC. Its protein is CATSRDLAGGMGEQFF.

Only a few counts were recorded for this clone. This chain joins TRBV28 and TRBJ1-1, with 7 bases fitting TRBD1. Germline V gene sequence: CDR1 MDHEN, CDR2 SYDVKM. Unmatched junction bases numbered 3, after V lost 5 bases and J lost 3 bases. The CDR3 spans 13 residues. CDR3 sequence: CASSGDRYTEAFF. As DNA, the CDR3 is TGTGCCAGCAGTGGGGACAGATACACTGAAGCTTTCTTT.

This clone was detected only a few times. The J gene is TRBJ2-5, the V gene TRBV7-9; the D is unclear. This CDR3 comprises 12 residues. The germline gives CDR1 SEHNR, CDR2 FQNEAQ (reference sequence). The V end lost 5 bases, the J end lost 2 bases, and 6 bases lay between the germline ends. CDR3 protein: CASSTKQETQYF. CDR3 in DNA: TGTGCCAGCAGCACTAAACAAGAGACCCAGTACTTC.

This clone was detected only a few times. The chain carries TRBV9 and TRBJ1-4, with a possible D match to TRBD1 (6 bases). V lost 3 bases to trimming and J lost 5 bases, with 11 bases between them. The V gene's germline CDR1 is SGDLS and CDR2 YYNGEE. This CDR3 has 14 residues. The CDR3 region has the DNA TGTGCCAGCAGCGAAAGGCAGGGGAATGAAAAACTGTTTTTT. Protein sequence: CASSERQGNEKLFF. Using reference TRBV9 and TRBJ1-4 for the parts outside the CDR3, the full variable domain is DSGVTQTPKHLITATGQRVTLRCSPRSGDLSVYWYQQSLDQGLQFLIQYYNGEERAKGNILERFSAQQFPDLHSELNLSSLELGDSALYFCASSERQGNEKLFFGSGTQLSVL.

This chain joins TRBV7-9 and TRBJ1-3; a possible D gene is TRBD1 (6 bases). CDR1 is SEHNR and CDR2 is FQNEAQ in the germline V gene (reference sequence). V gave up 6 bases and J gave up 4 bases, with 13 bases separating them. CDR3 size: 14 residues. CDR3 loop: CASRLGGRGNTIYF. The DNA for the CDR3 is TGTGCCAGCAGGCTTGGGGGGCGAGGAAACACCATATATTTT.

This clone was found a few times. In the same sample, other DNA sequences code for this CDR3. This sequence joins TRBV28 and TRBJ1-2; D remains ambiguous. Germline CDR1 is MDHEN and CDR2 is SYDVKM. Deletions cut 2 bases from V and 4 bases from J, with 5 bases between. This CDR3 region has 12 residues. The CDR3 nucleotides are TGTGCCAGCAGTTTAGCAGGCTATGGCTACACCTTC. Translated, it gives CASSLAGYGYTF.

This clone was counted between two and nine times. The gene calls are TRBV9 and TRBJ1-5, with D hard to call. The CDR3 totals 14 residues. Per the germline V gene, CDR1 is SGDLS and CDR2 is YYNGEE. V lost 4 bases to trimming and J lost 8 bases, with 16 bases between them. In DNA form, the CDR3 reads TGTGCCAGCAGCCCGGTGAGTTTTGGAGAGCCCCAGCATTTT. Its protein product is CASSPVSFGEPQHF.

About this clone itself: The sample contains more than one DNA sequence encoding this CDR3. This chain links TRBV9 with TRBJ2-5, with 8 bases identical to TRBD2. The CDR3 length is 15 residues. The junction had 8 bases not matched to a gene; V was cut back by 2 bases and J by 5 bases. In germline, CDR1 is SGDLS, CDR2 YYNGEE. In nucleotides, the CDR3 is TGTGCCAGCAGCGTCGACAGCGGGAGTGGTGAGACCCAGTACTTC. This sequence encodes CASSVDSGSGETQYF.

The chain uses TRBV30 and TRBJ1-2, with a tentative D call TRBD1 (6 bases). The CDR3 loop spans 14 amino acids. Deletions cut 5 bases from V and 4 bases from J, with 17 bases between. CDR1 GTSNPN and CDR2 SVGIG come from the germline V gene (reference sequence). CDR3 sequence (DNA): TGTGCCTGGCGTCTACAGGGATCGGGCTATGGCTACACCTTC. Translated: CAWRLQGSGYGYTF.

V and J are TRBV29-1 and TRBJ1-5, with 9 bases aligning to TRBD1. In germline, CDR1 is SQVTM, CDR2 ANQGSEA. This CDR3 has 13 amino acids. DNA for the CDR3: TGCAGTGGGGACAGGGCTAAGAATCAGCCCCAGCATTTT. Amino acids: CSGDRAKNQPQHF.

CDR3 nucleotide sequence: TGTGCCAGCAGCGCCTCGACAGGCTTATATGGCTACACCTTC. Protein: CASSASTGLYGYTF. The J gene is TRBJ1-2, the V gene TRBV9, with a possible D match to TRBD1 (6 bases). CDR3 length: 14 residues. V gave up 3 bases and J gave up 5 bases, with 14 bases separating them. Per germline, CDR1 SGDLS and CDR2 YYNGEE. The complete variable domain, with remaining parts taken from reference TRBV9 and TRBJ1-2, reads DSGVTQTPKHLITATGQRVTLRCSPRSGDLSVYWYQQSLDQGLQFLIQYYNGEERAKGNILERFSAQQFPDLHSELNLSSLELGDSALYFCASSASTGLYGYTFGSGTRLTVV.